The 13 T cell receptor beta chains in this list originate from one sample, sequenced in a study of vaccination effects on CD4 cells after COVID-19. These receptors are not linked to any known antigen. Profiled with immunoSEQ multiplex PCR; TCRdb holds only in-frame clones, not every one. The table lists fewer than 30,000 clones, more than 70% of them singletons. ViraFEST used viral peptide pools to expand antigen-specific CD4+ T cells before sequencing. At the end of 10 days of culture, CD4+ T cells were isolated. Recipients of the vaccine had no prior SARS-CoV-2 infection and negative nucleocapsid antibodies. Sequencing used CD4+ T cells from PBMCs cultured with SARS-CoV-2 spike peptides, obtained before COVID-19 vaccination. These receptors originate from a human donor who received a COVID-19 vaccine.

This rearrangement joins TRBV15 to TRBJ1-5; 9 bases are a match to TRBD1. The CDR3 length is 15 residues. The germline CDR1 and CDR2 sequences are LNHNV and YYDKDF (reference sequence). Trimming at V came to 5 bases and at J to 6 bases, leaving 8 bases not matched to a gene. In DNA form, the CDR3 reads TGTGCCACCAGCCCCCGGGGACAGGGACTTCAGCCCCAGCATTTT. Amino acids: CATSPRGQGLQPQHF. Based on the CDR3 plus reference TRBV15 and TRBJ1-5, the full variable domain is DAMVIQNPRYQVTQFGKPVTLSCSQTLNHNVMYWYQQKSSQAPKLLFHYYDKDFNNEADTPDNFQSRRPNTSFCFLDIRSPGLGDTAMYLCATSPRGQGLQPQHFGDGTRLSIL.

J is TRBJ1-6 and V is TRBV7-9; 11 nucleotides agree with TRBD1. Trimming at V came to 5 bases and at J to 3 bases, leaving 9 bases not matched to a gene. This CDR3 contains 18 residues. Germline V lookup: CDR1 SEHNR, CDR2 FQNEAQ (reference sequence). DNA of the CDR3: TGTGCCAGCAGCCGACGGACAGGGGGCCCTCTCTATAATTCACCCCTCCACTTT. It codes for CASSRRTGGPLYNSPLHF.

This clone was observed a handful of times. The chain combines TRBV7-9 with TRBJ1-1, with D hard to call. The CDR3 has 11 residues. V dropped 3 bases and J dropped 6 bases, with 5 bases sitting between them. The V gene's germline CDR1 is SEHNR and CDR2 FQNEAQ (reference sequence). CDR3 sequence reads: CASSLVPEAFF. The CDR3 DNA is TGTGCCAGCAGCTTGGTCCCTGAAGCTTTCTTT.

The CDR3 sequence: CASSLMGLNTEAFF. The CDR3 DNA follows: TGTGCCAGCAGCTTAATGGGGCTAAACACTGAAGCTTTCTTT. This chain links TRBV7-3 with TRBJ1-1; D possibly corresponds to TRBD1 (5 bases). Looked up from germline, CDR1 is SGHTA and CDR2 is FQGTGA. V was clipped by 1 base and J by 2 bases, with 8 bases between them. The CDR3 spans 14 residues.

The gene calls are TRBV25-1 and TRBJ1-2; tentative D call: TRBD1 (6 bases). Germline V CDR1 and CDR2: MGHDK, SYGVNS. This CDR3 contains 13 residues. The V end was cut by 6 bases, the J end by 1 base, with 9 bases between. The CDR3 coding sequence is TGTGCCAGCAGCCGACAGGTTAACTATGGCTACACCTTC. It specifies CASSRQVNYGYTF.

This clone is a singleton in its sample. This chain links TRBV6-5 with TRBJ1-1, with unresolved D. The CDR3 length is 16 residues. The germline V gene encodes CDR1 MNHEY and CDR2 SVGAGI. V dropped 0 bases and J dropped 1 base, with 12 bases sitting between them. CDR3 sequence: CASSYSALRRNTEAFF. CDR3 in DNA: TGTGCCAGCAGTTACTCGGCCCTAAGGCGGAACACTGAAGCTTTCTTT.

The chain links TRBV5-4 to TRBJ2-1; 10 bases map to TRBD2. This CDR3 is built from 13 residues. Looked up from germline, CDR1 is SGHNT and CDR2 is YYREEE (reference sequence). The J segment lost 12 bases and the V segment lost 4 bases, leaving 7 bases of the junction unmatched. The CDR3 reads CASSISGRLGQFF. CDR3 bases: TGTGCCAGCAGCATTAGCGGGAGGTTAGGGCAGTTCTTC.

The CDR3 bases are TGTGCCAGCAGCTTGGAGGTGACAGGGGTTGGGAATGAGCAGTTCTTC. This encodes CASSLEVTGVGNEQFF. The chain links TRBV5-4 to TRBJ2-1; 8 nucleotides match TRBD1. V was pared by 0 bases and J by 7 bases, with 9 bases of the junction left unmatched. Germline assignment: CDR1 SGHNT and CDR2 YYREEE (reference sequence). The CDR3 has 16 residues.

The chain uses TRBV29-1 and TRBJ1-3; the D is unclear. Germline V CDR1 and CDR2: SQVTM, ANQGSEA. The V end lost 6 bases, the J end lost 0 bases, and 3 bases lay between the germline ends. The length of the CDR3 is 11 residues. The DNA of the CDR3 is TGCAGCGTGGGCTCTGGAAACACCATATATTTT. It yields the protein CSVGSGNTIYF.

The J gene is TRBJ2-1, the V gene TRBV7-9, with D perhaps TRBD1 (5 bases). The CDR3 runs 14 residues. V was shortened by 2 bases and J by 7 bases, with 12 bases between the two germline ends. CDR1 and CDR2 (germline): SEHNR, FQNEAQ (reference sequence). CDR3 loop: CASSLTSGWNEQFF. For the CDR3, the DNA is TGTGCCAGCAGCTTAACCTCAGGGTGGAATGAGCAGTTCTTC.

In its sample, this clone was seen a few times. The CDR3 protein is CASSFWRSGELFF. The CDR3 DNA is TGTGCCAGCAGTTTCTGGCGGTCGGGGGAGCTGTTTTTT. This rearrangement joins TRBV12-3 or TRBV12-4 to TRBJ2-2, with unresolved D. CDR3 size: 13 residues. V lost 3 bases and J 8 bases, leaving 10 bases between the germline ends.

The V and J genes are TRBV4-2 and TRBJ2-7, with a tentative D call TRBD2 (6 bases). Trimming cost V 1 base and J 5 bases, with 9 bases left between them. Per the germline V gene, CDR1 is LGHNA and CDR2 is YNFKEQ. The CDR3 length is 13 residues. This CDR3 reads CASSQAGGHEQYF. CDR3 sequence (DNA): TGTGCCAGCAGCCAAGCCGGGGGTCACGAGCAGTACTTC.

V and J are TRBV27 and TRBJ2-7; 8 nucleotides match TRBD2. Trimming took 6 bases from V and 6 from J; bases not matched to a gene: 10. The length of the CDR3 is 14 residues. Germline V gene data show CDR1 as MNHEY and CDR2 as SMNVEV (reference sequence). DNA for the CDR3: TGTGCCAGCAGCCTTAGCGGGGCGGGTTTCGAGCAGTACTTC. This codes for CASSLSGAGFEQYF.